The T cell receptor (beta chain) under discussion was sequenced for a study of persistence of HIV-infected CD4 T cells. An overlapping HIV-1 Gag peptide pool stimulated these cells at approximately 1 ug/peptide/mL. Memory cells lacking CD40L and CD69 with high CD45RO were sorted. CDR3 length: 15 residues. Germline V CDR1 and CDR2: SGHVS, FQNEAQ. Trimming removed 3 bases at V and 5 bases at J, with 16 bases between. About this clone: Its antigen is not known.

This was the immunoSEQ version 4 assay in survey mode. Assay used: immunoSEQ multiplex PCR; TCRdb lists only in-frame clones, some missing. The repertoire has some 39,000 clones, roughly 80% of them found once; the top ten carry around 0.88%. The genes are TRBV7-8 and TRBJ2-5; possible D gene TRBD1, 7 bases. This clonotype was sampled from an adult with HIV. The donor label of this sample is uncertain. The starting material was cultured CD4+ T cells from PBMCs, obtained from a patient who received antiretroviral therapy. In DNA form, the CDR3 reads TGTGCCAGCAGCTTGACCGGAGGGGGCGGTGAGACCCAGTACTTC. It encodes CASSLTGGGGETQYF.